One sample yielded the 21 T cell receptor beta chains listed below, sequenced in a study of T cells in Graves' hyperthyroidism and ophthalmopathy. Regions amplified from RNA transcripts were the TCR beta CDR3 regions. First-round RT-PCR of the TCR CDR3 relied on the HTBI primer set. TCRdb reprocessed the multiplex PCR reads with MiXCR, giving one entry per CDR3 protein. The data show 450,000 to 600,000 distinct CDR3 sequences, less than 20% seen once. The specimen sequenced was blood. Receptor source: a man aged 35-49 years with Graves' ophthalmopathy.

The chain couples TRBV20-1 to TRBJ2-7; 9 positions agree with TRBD2. Germline CDR1 reads DFQATT; CDR2 reads SNEGSKA (reference sequence). The CDR3 extends over 14 amino acids. The trim removed 0 bases at V and 5 bases at J, leaving 5 bases unmatched. In DNA, the CDR3 is TGCAGTGCTAGAGATGCTAGCGGGACCCACGAGCAGTACTTC. Translation: CSARDASGTHEQYF.

This clonotype was detected only a few times. The genes are TRBV6-1 and TRBJ2-1; TRBD2 agrees at 7 bases. With 1 base clipped from V and 7 bases from J, the junction kept 13 bases outside the gene matches. CDR1 and CDR2 (germline): MNHNS, SASEGT. The CDR3 contains 17 residues. As DNA, the CDR3 is TGTGCCAGCAGTGAAGTCTTGGCTAGCGGAAATCCGAATGAGCAGTTCTTC. This sequence encodes CASSEVLASGNPNEQFF.

Comments on this clonotype: A much more abundant neighbour one base away suggests this may be a read error. This chain links TRBV2 with TRBJ2-7, with D possibly matching TRBD2 (6 bases). This CDR3 comprises 13 residues. The V gene's germline CDR1 is SNHLY and CDR2 FYNNEI. The CDR3 DNA is TGTGCCAGCACCCGGGACTTGGCATACGGGCAGTACTTC. Protein sequence: CASTRDLAYGQYF.

The V gene is TRBV10-3, the J gene TRBJ2-3; 11 bases agree with TRBD1. The CDR3 runs to 19 residues. Germline values: CDR1 ENHRY, CDR2 SYGVKD. Germline trimming cut 6 bases from V and 0 bases from J; bases unmatched to any gene: 14. The DNA for the CDR3 is TGTGCCATCAGGGGACAGGGGGTCATAGATCAACAGAGCACAGATACGCAGTATTTT. It specifies CAIRGQGVIDQQSTDTQYF.

This clonotype showed up just a few times. This may come from a read error, since a much larger clone is one base off. V and J are TRBV11-2 and TRBJ2-5; the D is unclear. Germline CDR1 is SGHAT and CDR2 is FQNNGV. With 6 bases removed from V and 3 bases from J, the gap between germline ends came to 11 bases. CDR3 length: 13 amino acids. The CDR3 here is CASSLLAEETQYF. CDR3 coding DNA: TGTGCCAGCAGTTTATTGGCCGAAGAGACCCAGTACTTC.

This clonotype was observed a handful of times. V gene TRBV18 combines with J gene TRBJ2-7; possibly TRBD1 or TRBD2 for D (5 bases each). Germline CDR1 and CDR2: KGHSH and LQKENI. The ends were cut back, 2 bases at V and 6 bases at J, with 14 bases in the middle. The CDR3 spans 14 residues. CDR3 nucleotides: TGTGCCAGCTCACCAGGGGCAGCGAGGGTCGAGCAGTACTTC. Translation: CASSPGAARVEQYF.

The V gene is TRBV6-6, the J gene TRBJ2-7; D remains unclear. CDR1 MNHNY and CDR2 SVGAGI come from the germline V gene (reference sequence). The CDR3 spans 13 residues. Trimming removed 2 bases at V and 5 bases at J, with 10 bases between. The CDR3 nucleotides are TGTGCCAGCAGTTACAGAGGTACCCACGAGCAGTACTTC. Translated, it gives CASSYRGTHEQYF.

This sequence joins TRBV4-1 and TRBJ2-2; 7 nucleotides align to TRBD1. V lost 2 bases to trimming and J lost 1 base; unmatched junction nucleotides: 7. The CDR3 covers 17 residues. Germline V gives CDR1 MGHRA, CDR2 YSYEKL. This CDR3 is CASSQPQGPQNTGELFF. In DNA, the CDR3 is TGCGCCAGCAGCCAACCACAGGGGCCCCAGAACACCGGGGAGCTGTTTTTT.

The chain links TRBV29-1 to TRBJ1-1; TRBD1 aligns across 7 bases. V gave up 4 bases and J gave up 5 bases; unmatched junction bases: 4. Germline V gene sequence: CDR1 SQVTM, CDR2 ANQGSEA. The CDR3 length is 12 residues. The DNA of the CDR3 is TGCAGCGTTGGGAGGGGGCCGACTGAAGCTTTCTTT. Residues: CSVGRGPTEAFF.

This sequence joins TRBV29-1 and TRBJ2-2, with 10 bases lining up with TRBD1. Germline V gives CDR1 SQVTM, CDR2 ANQGSEA. The CDR3 consists of 13 residues. J gave up 7 bases and V 7 bases, and 6 bases lay outside the gene matches. The CDR3 region has the DNA TGCAGCGCCAGGACAGGGGGGATCGGGGAGCTGTTTTTT. The encoded protein is CSARTGGIGELFF.

This rearrangement joins TRBV19 to TRBJ1-5; D is ambiguous. Trimming cost V 7 bases and J 0 bases, with 16 bases left between them. This CDR3 has 16 residues. Germline CDR1 LNHDA, CDR2 SQIVND (reference sequence). CDR3 sequence (DNA): TGTGCCAGTACCGAACAAGGAGGGTATAGCAATCAGCCCCAGCATTTT. Translated, it gives CASTEQGGYSNQPQHF.

This clonotype was counted ten times or more. The chain recombines TRBV5-1 with TRBJ1-1; 7 bases fit TRBD1. Germline loops: CDR1 SGHRS, CDR2 YFSETQ. The CDR3 length is 13 residues. The junction had 4 bases not matched to a gene; V was cut back by 0 bases and J by 8 bases. CDR3: CASSLAGDREAFF. The CDR3 nucleotides read TGCGCCAGCAGCTTGGCCGGGGACAGAGAAGCTTTCTTT.

This clonotype was counted at least ten times. The V gene is TRBV11-1, the J gene TRBJ2-1; D is possibly TRBD1 (6 bases). The V and J ends lost 2 bases and 12 bases respectively, with 14 bases between them. Germline assignment: CDR1 SGHAT and CDR2 FQDESV (reference sequence). CDR3 length equals 13 residues. CDR3 sequence: CASSLFRGDGQFF. The CDR3 bases are TGTGCCAGCAGCTTATTCAGGGGCGACGGGCAGTTCTTC.

The rearrangement joins TRBV5-4 to TRBJ2-7; D may match TRBD1 or TRBD2 (5 bases each). V was cut by 0 bases and J by 3 bases, with 13 bases left in between. Germline lookup yields CDR1 SGHNT and CDR2 YYREEE (reference sequence). The CDR3 is 15 amino acids. The CDR3: CASSLDLRGNYEQYF. As DNA, the CDR3 is TGTGCCAGCAGCTTGGACCTCCGGGGCAACTACGAGCAGTACTTC.

This clonotype was observed at least ten times. This chain connects TRBV2 to TRBJ2-7; TRBD2 aligns across 7 bases. The trim removed 7 bases at V and 3 bases at J, leaving 9 bases unmatched. CDR3 length equals 14 residues. The germline V gene encodes CDR1 SNHLY and CDR2 FYNNEI. The CDR3, as DNA: TGTGCCAGCATGAGCGGGGCGTTTGACTACGAGCAGTACTTC. Translating gives CASMSGAFDYEQYF. The full variable domain, with the rest looked up from reference TRBV2 and TRBJ2-7, is EPEVTQTPSHQVTQMGQEVILRCVPISNHLYFYWYRQILGQKVEFLVSFYNNEISEKSEIFDDQFSVERPDGSNFTLKIRSTKLEDSAMYFCASMSGAFDYEQYFGPGTRLTVT.

This chain links TRBV5-1 with TRBJ2-3; D call uncertain. V was pared by 1 base and J by 0 bases, with 9 bases between. Per the germline V gene, CDR1 is SGHRS and CDR2 is YFSETQ. This CDR3 spans 15 amino acids. The DNA of the CDR3 is TGCGCCAGCAGCTTGACTGACTCTAGCACAGATACGCAGTATTTT. Translation: CASSLTDSSTDTQYF.

This chain joins TRBV5-5 and TRBJ2-3; 9 nucleotides agree with TRBD1. Germline V gene lookup returns CDR1 SGHKS and CDR2 YYEKEE (reference sequence). The CDR3 covers 15 residues. V was clipped by 4 bases and J by 2 bases; unmatched bases: 5. This CDR3 is CASSINRGLTDTQYF. CDR3 bases: TGTGCCAGCAGCATTAACAGGGGGCTCACAGATACGCAGTATTTT.

This clonotype appeared a few times. The gene calls are TRBV19 and TRBJ2-7, with 10 bases fitting TRBD2. Unmatched junction bases numbered 5, after V lost 5 bases and J lost 1 base. The CDR3 totals 15 residues. Germline CDR1 and CDR2: LNHDA and SQIVND (reference sequence). The CDR3 region is CASSAGLANSYEQYF. The CDR3 DNA is TGTGCCAGTAGTGCGGGACTAGCGAATTCCTACGAGCAGTACTTC.

The gene calls are TRBV5-1 and TRBJ2-1, with TRBD2 identical over 9 bases. The CDR3 has 20 residues. From germline, CDR1 is SGHRS and CDR2 YFSETQ. V was pared by 7 bases and J by 8 bases, with 28 bases of the junction left unmatched. This CDR3 reads CASGLAGRGKSLAQVHEQFF. The CDR3 DNA follows: TGCGCCAGCGGCCTAGCGGGGAGAGGGAAAAGCCTTGCTCAAGTCCATGAGCAGTTCTTC.

The chain recombines TRBV7-6 with TRBJ2-1; tentatively, D is TRBD1 (5 bases). The germline V gene encodes CDR1 SGHVS and CDR2 FNYEAQ. This CDR3 comprises 12 residues. The V and J ends lost 5 bases and 12 bases respectively, with 14 bases between them. CDR3 amino acids: CASSPQGMRQFF. The CDR3, as DNA: TGTGCCAGCAGCCCGCAGGGAATGAGGCAGTTCTTC.

The sample holds a few counts of this clonotype. The chain couples TRBV19 to TRBJ1-1; D uncertain. V was trimmed by 3 bases and J by 4 bases, leaving 9 bases between them. The germline gives CDR1 LNHDA, CDR2 SQIVND (reference sequence). This CDR3 comprises 13 residues. The CDR3 coding sequence is TGTGCCAGTAGTATCGGAGGAACCACTGAAGCTTTCTTT. Residues: CASSIGGTTEAFF. Together with reference TRBV19 and TRBJ1-1, the CDR3 gives the full variable domain: DGGITQSPKYLFRKEGQNVTLSCEQNLNHDAMYWYRQDPGQGLRLIYYSQIVNDFQKGDIAEGYSVSREKKESFPLTVTSAQKNPTAFYLCASSIGGTTEAFFGQGTRLTVV.